Presented here are 27 T cell receptor beta chains from one specimen sequenced in a study of vaccination and CD4 T cells after COVID-19. No antigen has been assigned to these receptors. The assay that was used to sequence DNA from cultured CD4+ T cells was the Oncomine TCR Beta short-read assay. MiXCR was run by TCRdb on the PCR reads, yielding one entry per CDR3 protein. Here the sample spans about 19,000 distinct CDR3 sequences, about three quarters being singletons. This sample's treatment: approximately nine-day PBMC culture with coronavirus spike peptide pools or control peptides (ViraFEST assay). Sequenced here: CD4+ T cells from blood, cultured in vitro, sampled after SARS-CoV-2 vaccination. All receptors derive from a human donor who received a COVID-19 vaccine.

The genes are TRBV7-6 and TRBJ2-5; D possibly corresponds to TRBD2 (6 bases). The CDR3 runs to 16 residues. Trimming left V 1 base short and J 1 base short, with 13 bases between. The germline gives CDR1 SGHVS, CDR2 FNYEAQ. The CDR3 sequence: CASSLEPSVSQETQYF. CDR3 nucleotide sequence: TGTGCCAGCAGCTTAGAACCTAGCGTCTCCCAAGAGACCCAGTACTTC.

This clonotype has only one observation. The rearrangement links TRBV19 to TRBJ1-2; 8 nucleotides align to TRBD1. CDR1 LNHDA and CDR2 SQIVND come from the germline V gene (reference sequence). Trimming cost V 5 bases and J 3 bases; bases outside gene matches: 2. CDR3 length equals 13 residues. The CDR3 here is CASSPDRDYGYTF. The CDR3 bases are TGTGCCAGTAGTCCGGACAGGGACTATGGCTACACCTTC. Using reference TRBV19 and TRBJ1-2 for the parts outside the CDR3, the full variable domain is DGGITQSPKYLFRKEGQNVTLSCEQNLNHDAMYWYRQDPGQGLRLIYYSQIVNDFQKGDIAEGYSVSREKKESFPLTVTSAQKNPTAFYLCASSPDRDYGYTFGSGTRLTVV.

The J gene is TRBJ2-5, the V gene TRBV2; D is unresolved. The V gene's germline CDR1 is SNHLY and CDR2 FYNNEI. This CDR3 region has 14 residues. The germline V and J ends were trimmed by 1 base and 5 bases, with 11 bases remaining between them. The CDR3, as DNA: TGTGCCAGCAGTGAAGTGTTCAGTGGGGAGACCCAGTACTTC. This codes for CASSEVFSGETQYF.

The rearrangement joins TRBV20-1 to TRBJ1-1; 12 bases line up with TRBD1. V lost 1 base to trimming and J lost 4 bases; unmatched junction nucleotides: 10. The length of the CDR3 is 17 residues. CDR1 is DFQATT and CDR2 is SNEGSKA in the germline V gene (reference sequence). The CDR3 loop reads CSARGGTGGYRSTEAFF. Written as DNA, the CDR3 is TGCAGTGCTAGAGGAGGGACAGGGGGCTATCGTAGCACTGAAGCTTTCTTT.

CDR3 nucleotide sequence: TGTGCCAGCAGCTTGGCCGGGCCCCAGCATTTT. Translating it yields CASSLAGPQHF. The V gene is TRBV7-2, the J gene TRBJ1-5; the D is unclear. The germline V and J ends were trimmed by 3 bases and 9 bases, with 6 bases remaining between them. This CDR3 has 11 amino acids. CDR1 is SGHTA and CDR2 is FQGNSA in the germline V gene. The whole variable domain, filled in from reference TRBV7-2 and TRBJ1-5, reads GAGVSQSPSNKVTEKGKDVELRCDPISGHTALYWYRQSLGQGLEFLIYFQGNSAPDKSGLPSDRFSAERTGGSVSTLTIQRTQQEDSAVYLCASSLAGPQHFGDGTRLSIL.

The chain recombines TRBV6-2 or TRBV6-3 with TRBJ2-5; D may be TRBD1 (6 bases). The V gene's germline CDR1 is MNHEY and CDR2 SVGEGT. Trimming took 2 bases from V and 4 from J, leaving 17 bases between them. This CDR3 has 16 residues. This CDR3 is CASSYRWQGRGETQYF. The DNA for the CDR3 is TGTGCCAGCAGTTACCGTTGGCAGGGGCGCGGAGAGACCCAGTACTTC.

This clonotype has only a few counts. The V call is TRBV2, the J call TRBJ2-5; D call uncertain. This CDR3 region has 13 residues. Germline values: CDR1 SNHLY, CDR2 FYNNEI. V lost 4 bases and J 2 bases, leaving 8 bases between the germline ends. The CDR3 sequence: CASSATLQETQYF. The CDR3 nucleotides read TGTGCCAGCAGTGCCACGCTACAAGAGACCCAGTACTTC.

The V call is TRBV5-1, the J call TRBJ2-5; D remains unclear. Trimming removed 6 bases at V and 7 bases at J, with 16 bases between. Per the germline V gene, CDR1 is SGHRS and CDR2 is YFSETQ. The CDR3 extends over 13 amino acids. The CDR3 spells CASNPAGPGTQYF. The CDR3 nucleotides are TGCGCCAGCAATCCCGCTGGACCAGGGACCCAGTACTTC.

This clonotype appeared a single time. This chain joins TRBV6-1 and TRBJ1-6; TRBD1 agrees at 7 bases. Germline values: CDR1 MNHNS, CDR2 SASEGT. With V trimmed by 4 bases and J by 10 bases, 13 bases remained unmatched. The CDR3 runs 16 residues. In nucleotides, the CDR3 is TGTGCCAGCAGTGGACGCGGGACAGCATTGAAATCACCCCTCCACTTT. This gives the protein CASSGRGTALKSPLHF.

V usage is TRBV27 and J usage is TRBJ2-3, with D tentatively TRBD2 (6 bases). The CDR3 sequence is 16 residues long. V lost 3 bases and J 0 bases, leaving 13 bases between the germline ends. Germline loops: CDR1 MNHEY, CDR2 SMNVEV (reference sequence). This CDR3 is CASSFRRGRSTDTQYF. Written as DNA, the CDR3 is TGTGCCAGCAGTTTCCGGCGGGGCCGGAGCACAGATACGCAGTATTTT.

J is TRBJ1-5 and V is TRBV30; weak D call: TRBD1 (5 bases). This CDR3 spans 13 amino acids. Deletions cut 2 bases from V and 4 bases from J, with 9 bases between. CDR1 is GTSNPN and CDR2 is SVGIG in the germline V gene (reference sequence). The chain's CDR3 is CAWSTQGNQPQHF. The CDR3 nucleotides are TGTGCCTGGAGTACTCAGGGTAATCAGCCCCAGCATTTT.

The chain joins TRBV10-3 to TRBJ1-1; the D is unclear. Germline loops: CDR1 ENHRY, CDR2 SYGVKD. This CDR3 region has 14 residues. Trimming cost V 2 bases and J 2 bases, with 9 bases left between them. The CDR3 DNA sequence: TGTGCCATCAGTGAGCTACCCCCCAACACTGAAGCTTTCTTT. It yields the protein CAISELPPNTEAFF.

V and J are TRBV20-1 and TRBJ2-5, with 8 bases identical to TRBD2. The CDR3 runs 14 residues. J lost 3 bases, V lost 0 bases, and 3 bases had no gene match. Looked up from germline, CDR1 is DFQATT and CDR2 is SNEGSKA (reference sequence). The CDR3 sequence: CSAREGSGEETQYF. CDR3 sequence (DNA): TGCAGTGCTAGAGAAGGTAGCGGGGAAGAGACCCAGTACTTC.

By share of the sample, this clonotype is large. The gene calls are TRBV15 and TRBJ2-7, with D tentatively TRBD1 (6 bases). Trimming removed 1 base at V and 6 bases at J, with 10 bases between. The CDR3 runs 13 residues. Germline V gene data show CDR1 as LNHNV and CDR2 as YYDKDF (reference sequence). The CDR3 coding sequence is TGTGCCACCAGCAGAGTTTACAGGGCCGAGCAGTACTTC. This sequence encodes CATSRVYRAEQYF.

This clonotype turned up a few times. The chain recombines TRBV12-3 or TRBV12-4 with TRBJ1-2; TRBD1 is a possible D gene (5 bases). Trimming pared 5 bases from V and 3 bases from J, leaving 7 bases between. The CDR3 runs 12 residues. The CDR3 reads CASSQGDYGYTF. CDR3 DNA: TGTGCCAGCAGTCAAGGGGACTATGGCTACACCTTC.

The rearrangement links TRBV20-1 to TRBJ2-5, with D perhaps matching TRBD2 (6 bases). The germline V gene encodes CDR1 DFQATT and CDR2 SNEGSKA (reference sequence). V was clipped by 3 bases and J by 5 bases, with 10 bases between them. The CDR3 runs to 12 residues. The CDR3 reads CSASIAGETQYF. The CDR3 DNA reads as TGCAGTGCTAGTATCGCGGGGGAGACCCAGTACTTC.

This sequence joins TRBV6-1 and TRBJ1-2, with a tentative D call TRBD1 (5 bases). The CDR3 sequence is 14 residues long. Germline lookup yields CDR1 MNHNS and CDR2 SASEGT. The V end was cut by 4 bases, the J end by 2 bases, with 11 bases between. Written as DNA, the CDR3 is TGTGCCAGCAGTGCTTCTGGGGGGAACTATGGCTACACCTTC. Translated, it gives CASSASGGNYGYTF.

This clonotype was picked up a small number of times. The V call is TRBV7-8, the J call TRBJ1-1; 8 bases line up with TRBD1. Germline loops: CDR1 SGHVS, CDR2 FQNEAQ. The trim removed 0 bases at V and 7 bases at J, leaving 4 bases unmatched. The CDR3 spans 14 residues. The CDR3 reads CASSLARGRGEAFF. CDR3 nucleotides: TGTGCCAGCAGCTTAGCCAGGGGGCGAGGTGAAGCTTTCTTT.

The chain carries TRBV20-1 and TRBJ1-4; the D is unclear. This CDR3 spans 15 amino acids. V was shortened by 6 bases and J by 2 bases, with 16 bases between the two germline ends. The germline CDR1 and CDR2 sequences are DFQATT and SNEGSKA (reference sequence). The CDR3 here is CSAPDTTGTNEKLFF. The CDR3 DNA reads as TGCAGTGCCCCAGACACAACCGGGACTAATGAAAAACTGTTTTTT.

The V and J genes are TRBV20-1 and TRBJ1-2; D may be TRBD1 (6 bases). The CDR3 has 13 residues. V was clipped by 4 bases and J by 2 bases, with 11 bases between them. Germline V gene sequence: CDR1 DFQATT, CDR2 SNEGSKA (reference sequence). Written as DNA, the CDR3 is TGCAGTGCTACTCAGGGGACCAACTATGGCTACACCTTC. As protein: CSATQGTNYGYTF.

This rearrangement joins TRBV24-1 to TRBJ1-2; 8 nucleotides line up with TRBD1. CDR1 is KGHDR, CDR2 SFDVKD, per germline. The CDR3 consists of 13 residues. Unmatched junction bases numbered 8, after V lost 9 bases and J lost 6 bases. This CDR3 reads CATSDRERNGYTF. Here the CDR3 DNA reads TGTGCCACCTCGGACAGGGAAAGAAATGGCTACACCTTC.

The J gene is TRBJ2-3, the V gene TRBV6-1; 9 bases line up with TRBD1. Trimming removed 7 bases from V and 3 bases from J; junction bases left unmatched: 8. The CDR3 runs 15 residues. In germline, CDR1 is MNHNS, CDR2 SASEGT. Written as DNA, the CDR3 is TGTGCCAGCACAGCTGACAGGGGGAATACAGATACGCAGTATTTT. This codes for CASTADRGNTDTQYF.

This clonotype was observed a single time. The CDR3 loop reads CATSEEGRTTGELFF. The CDR3 bases are TGTGCCACCAGTGAGGAAGGCAGGACCACCGGGGAGCTGTTTTTT. The V gene is TRBV24-1, the J gene TRBJ2-2; D is uncertain. The CDR3 runs to 15 residues. V was pared by 4 bases and J by 4 bases, with 12 bases between. Germline V gene lookup returns CDR1 KGHDR and CDR2 SFDVKD.

The chain joins TRBV24-1 to TRBJ1-1; 7 bases match TRBD1. The CDR3 length is 13 residues. Germline CDR1 reads KGHDR; CDR2 reads SFDVKD. V was pared by 9 bases and J by 4 bases, with 7 bases of the junction left unmatched. The CDR3: CATDFTGVTEAFF. CDR3 coding DNA: TGTGCCACCGATTTTACAGGGGTCACTGAAGCTTTCTTT.

The chain carries TRBV7-9 and TRBJ2-3; 14 bases are a match to TRBD2. The CDR3 spans 16 residues. The V and J ends lost 5 bases and 5 bases, in that order; junction bases with no gene match: 6. Germline-derived CDR1 and CDR2 are SEHNR and FQNEAQ (reference sequence). Here the CDR3 DNA reads TGTGCCAGCAGCCATGGGACTAGCGGGGGATTAGATACGCAGTATTTT. Encoded protein: CASSHGTSGGLDTQYF.

CDR3 nucleotide sequence: TGTGCCAGCTCGGAGTTTTGGGACGGACTCTACGAGCAGTACTTC. As protein: CASSEFWDGLYEQYF. This sequence joins TRBV7-8 and TRBJ2-7; D might be TRBD1 or TRBD2, each matching 5 bases. The CDR3 extends over 15 amino acids. Between the trimmed V and J ends, which lost 8 bases and 3 bases, there was a span of 20 bases. The germline V gene encodes CDR1 SGHVS and CDR2 FQNEAQ.

The count of this clonotype is one. The rearrangement uses TRBV18 and TRBJ1-2, with D uncertain. Per the germline V gene, CDR1 is KGHSH and CDR2 is LQKENI. The CDR3 contains 15 residues. V was cut by 3 bases and J by 4 bases, with 15 bases left in between. CDR3 sequence: CASSPSEGGPYGYTF. Written as DNA, the CDR3 is TGTGCCAGCTCACCTTCAGAAGGCGGACCCTATGGCTACACCTTC.